This TCR beta chain was captured in a study of T cell repertoires in cytomegalovirus infection. For the study at large: Public TCR beta signatures marked donors with CMV infection and the matching HLA.

TCRdb reanalysed the reads using MiXCR and keeps one entry per CDR3 protein. The sample has about 830,000 distinct CDR3 sequences, approximately 32% seen once. For this clonotype: What it recognizes is unknown.

Germline CDR1 reads MNHNY; CDR2 reads SVGAGI (reference sequence). The CDR3 loop spans 18 amino acids. V was pared by 3 bases and J by 3 bases, with 8 bases of the junction left unmatched. This sequence was found in a human donor in good health (CMV status not recorded). Some clones in this sample may be carry-over from other donors' samples. The chain couples TRBV6-6 to TRBJ2-1; 13 bases are shared with TRBD2. The sample in question was cultured CD8+ T cells from PBMCs, obtained from culture after CMV antigen stimulation. CDR3: CASSYEPTSGGIYNEQFF. The CDR3 region has the DNA TGTGCCAGCAGTTATGAACCGACTAGCGGGGGGATCTACAATGAGCAGTTCTTC.